Here is one T cell receptor beta chain with its context. Time point here: persistent/refractory GD, antithyroid drugs over 5 years with positive TRAb. PBMC RNA served as the TCR library source. Graves' disease was diagnosed by American Thyroid Association guidelines. The data were taken from a study of regulatory T cells in long-lasting Graves disease. About the study: Persistence in Graves' disease required over 5 years of antithyroid drugs plus positive TSH receptor antibodies.

The CDR3 length is 17 residues. Germline lookup yields CDR1 SGHTA and CDR2 FQGNSA. The ends lost 5 bases at V and 0 bases at J; junction bases unmatched: 11. iRepertoire HTBI primers and Arm-PCR of CDR3 regions built TCR beta libraries. TCRdb re-derived calls from the multiplex PCR reads in MiXCR, one entry per CDR3 protein. This sample yields 400,000 to 600,000 distinct CDR3 sequences, of which 20% to 25% are seen a single time; roughly 7% belongs to the top ten. The V gene is TRBV7-2, the J gene TRBJ2-7, with 9 positions matching TRBD2. The receptor was derived from a female donor with Graves disease. The sequenced sample was peripheral blood mononuclear cells (PBMCs), obtained when the disease was refractory, from a patient treated with antithyroid drugs. The CDR3 loop is CASSPSPLAGSSYEQYF. DNA for the CDR3: TGTGCCAGCAGCCCCTCCCCTCTAGCGGGAAGCTCCTACGAGCAGTACTTC.